These 13 T cell receptor beta chains were all obtained from the same sample, sequenced in a study of blood T cell repertoires in COVID-19. Produced via immunoSEQ multiplex PCR; TCRdb's table is partial and in-frame only. The sample has about 250,000 clones, under 85% seen once. The sequencing sample was made of peripheral blood. The source is a middle-aged woman with active or convalescent COVID-19.

This chain joins TRBV9 and TRBJ1-1; TRBD1 is a possible D gene (6 bases). The length of the CDR3 is 17 residues. Germline values: CDR1 SGDLS, CDR2 YYNGEE. Trimming took off 4 bases at V and 0 bases at J, with 19 bases between the two ends. The CDR3 loop reads CASSPRRGATLNTEAFF. The CDR3 DNA reads TGTGCCAGCAGCCCCCGTCGGGGGGCAACGCTGAACACTGAAGCTTTCTTT.

The chain carries TRBV5-1 and TRBJ1-2; 7 bases line up with TRBD1. With V trimmed by 0 bases and J by 6 bases, 11 bases remained unmatched. This CDR3 has 16 residues. CDR1 and CDR2 from the germline V gene are SGHRS and YFSETQ. CDR3 sequence: CASSLDPNRGSDGYTF. CDR3 DNA sequence: TGCGCCAGCAGCTTGGATCCAAACAGGGGTAGTGATGGCTACACCTTC.

The V call is TRBV6-4, the J call TRBJ1-5; 8 bases are shared with TRBD1. V lost 4 bases to trimming and J lost 6 bases; unmatched junction nucleotides: 2. The CDR3 is 13 amino acids. CDR1 and CDR2 (germline): MRHNA, SNTAGT. CDR3 nucleotide sequence: TGTGCCAGCAGTGGAGACAGGGGTCAGCCCCAGCATTTT. Translated: CASSGDRGQPQHF.

About this clone: Other DNA sequences of this sample code for an identical CDR3. This sequence joins TRBV6-6 and TRBJ2-7; a possible D gene is TRBD1 (5 bases). In germline, CDR1 is MNHNY, CDR2 SVGAGI (reference sequence). Trimming shortened V by 4 bases and J by 4 bases, and 8 bases separated the two germline ends. The CDR3 covers 12 residues. DNA of the CDR3: TGTGCCAGCAGTTCAGACAGATACGAGCAGTACGTC. Amino acid sequence: CASSSDRYEQYV.

This chain links TRBV28 with TRBJ2-5, with 11 bases lining up with TRBD2. Losses at the gene ends were 8 bases for V and 3 bases for J; bases not matched to a gene: 5. Germline V CDR1 and CDR2: MDHEN, SYDVKM. CDR3 size: 14 residues. DNA of the CDR3: TGTGCCAGCTTTACTAGCGGGGGCGAAGAGACCCAGTACTTC. Translated, it gives CASFTSGGEETQYF.

With regard to this clone: Other nucleotide sequences from this sample produce the same CDR3. This chain joins TRBV4-1 and TRBJ1-3; a possible D gene is TRBD1 (6 bases). Germline V gene lookup returns CDR1 MGHRA and CDR2 YSYEKL. The CDR3 extends over 16 amino acids. V was trimmed by 6 bases and J by 7 bases, leaving 22 bases between them. The CDR3 reads CASSQGPTGRGNTIYF. Written as DNA, the CDR3 is TGCGCCAGCAGTCAGGGACCAACAGGGCGAGGGAACACCATATATTTT.

The CDR3 region has the DNA TGTGCCAGCAGCACTGTTAGCAATCAGCCCCAGCATTTT. It specifies CASSTVSNQPQHF. This chain links TRBV6-5 with TRBJ1-5; D gene ambiguous. The CDR3 has 13 amino acids. Between the trimmed V and J ends, which lost 6 bases and 0 bases, there was a span of 6 bases. CDR1 and CDR2 (germline): MNHEY, SVGAGI.

This chain joins TRBV18 and TRBJ1-5, with D tentatively TRBD1 (6 bases). Germline CDR1 KGHSH, CDR2 LQKENI. V was cut by 4 bases and J by 3 bases, with 19 bases left in between. CDR3 length: 17 residues. The CDR3 region has the DNA TGTGCCAGCTCACTATACGAGGGGGTGTATTCCAATCAGCCCCAGCATTTT. Protein product: CASSLYEGVYSNQPQHF. Full variable domain (rest looked up from reference TRBV18 and TRBJ1-5): NAGVMQNPRHLVRRRGQEARLRCSPMKGHSHVYWYRQLPEEGLKFMVYLQKENIIDESGMPKERFSAEFPKEGPSILRIQQVVRGDSAAYFCASSLYEGVYSNQPQHFGDGTRLSIL.

The chain uses TRBV6-5 and TRBJ1-1; TRBD1 matches 7 bases. This CDR3 has 15 amino acids. V lost 2 bases and J lost 4; bases outside the gene matches: 7. CDR1 and CDR2 (germline): MNHEY, SVGAGI. CDR3 in amino acids: CASSYETGTPTEAFF. Here the CDR3 DNA reads TGTGCCAGCAGTTACGAGACAGGGACCCCCACTGAAGCTTTCTTT.

The gene calls are TRBV2 and TRBJ2-2, with 10 bases matching TRBD2. Germline assignment: CDR1 SNHLY and CDR2 FYNNEI. The ends lost 6 bases at V and 1 base at J; junction bases unmatched: 14. The CDR3 length is 19 residues. DNA of the CDR3: TGTGCCAGCAGCGAACGAACCTTCGGACTAGCGGTGAACACCGGGGAGCTGTTTTTT. It codes for CASSERTFGLAVNTGELFF.

The chain links TRBV6-5 to TRBJ2-2; 10 nucleotides align to TRBD1. This CDR3 is 16 amino acids long. The J segment lost 6 bases and the V segment lost 4 bases, leaving 8 bases of the junction unmatched. Germline V CDR1 and CDR2: MNHEY, SVGAGI. CDR3 in DNA: TGTGCCAGCAGTTCGCTCCGGGACAGGGGTCCCGGGGAGCTGTTTTTT. Translated, it gives CASSSLRDRGPGELFF.

The chain uses TRBV28 and TRBJ2-1, with TRBD1 identical over 12 bases. Germline CDR1 reads MDHEN; CDR2 reads SYDVKM. J was trimmed by 9 bases and V by 10 bases; bases with no gene match: 19. The length of the CDR3 is 17 residues. CDR3 residues: CATESEPGQGARGEQFF. DNA of the CDR3: TGTGCCACCGAATCCGAGCCGGGACAGGGGGCGCGGGGTGAGCAGTTCTTC.

The chain uses TRBV4-1 and TRBJ2-5; tentative D call: TRBD1 (7 bases). The CDR3 length is 17 residues. Germline assignment: CDR1 MGHRA and CDR2 YSYEKL. Trimming shortened V by 0 bases and J by 2 bases, and 16 bases separated the two germline ends. The CDR3 reads CASSQDLEGARQETQYF. The CDR3 nucleotides read TGCGCCAGCAGCCAAGATTTGGAGGGGGCCCGTCAAGAGACCCAGTACTTC.